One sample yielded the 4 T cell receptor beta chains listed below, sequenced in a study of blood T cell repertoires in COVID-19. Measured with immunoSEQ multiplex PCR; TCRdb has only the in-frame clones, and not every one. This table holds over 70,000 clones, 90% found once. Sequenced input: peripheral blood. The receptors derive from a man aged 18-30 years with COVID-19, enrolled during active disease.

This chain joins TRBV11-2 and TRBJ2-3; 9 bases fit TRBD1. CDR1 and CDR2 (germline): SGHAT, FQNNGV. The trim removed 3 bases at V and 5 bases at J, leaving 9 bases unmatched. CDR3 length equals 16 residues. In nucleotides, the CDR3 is TGTGCCAGCAGCTTTCCAACTAAGACAGGGGGAGATACGCAGTATTTT. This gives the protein CASSFPTKTGGDTQYF.

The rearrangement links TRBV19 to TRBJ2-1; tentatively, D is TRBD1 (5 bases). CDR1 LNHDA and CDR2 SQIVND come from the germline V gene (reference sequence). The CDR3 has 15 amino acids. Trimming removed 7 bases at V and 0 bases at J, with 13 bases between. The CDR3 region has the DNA TGTGCCAGTACCCTGACAGTGAGCTCCTACAATGAGCAGTTCTTC. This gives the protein CASTLTVSSYNEQFF.

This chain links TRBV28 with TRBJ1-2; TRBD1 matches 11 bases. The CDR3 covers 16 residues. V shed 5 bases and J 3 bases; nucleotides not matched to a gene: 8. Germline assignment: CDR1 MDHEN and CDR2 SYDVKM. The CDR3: CASSPTDRGLHYGYTF. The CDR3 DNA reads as TGTGCCAGCAGTCCCACGGACAGGGGGCTTCACTATGGCTACACCTTC.

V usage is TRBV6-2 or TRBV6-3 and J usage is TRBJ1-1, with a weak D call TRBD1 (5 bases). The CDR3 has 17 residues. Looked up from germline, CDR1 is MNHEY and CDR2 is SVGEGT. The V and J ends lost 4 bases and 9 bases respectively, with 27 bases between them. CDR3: CASSSSREGTHNGQAFF. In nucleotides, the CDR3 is TGTGCCAGCAGTTCCTCGCGGGAGGGGACTCATAATGGGCAAGCTTTCTTT.